The 25 T cell receptor beta chains in this list originate from one sample, sequenced in a study of blood T cells in healthy people across ages. Then a second PCR, running about 6 to 11 cycles, was carried out with a sample-barcoded 5' primer and a J-beta primer mix. TCRdb reprocessed the 5' RACE reads with MiXCR, giving one entry per CDR3 protein. The sample holds over 1,500,000 distinct CDR3 sequences, less than 50% seen once. The sample comprised blood. The receptor set was obtained from a woman aged 40 to 50 in good health.

In its sample, this clonotype was seen once. The chain combines TRBV20-1 with TRBJ1-2, with 7 positions matching TRBD1. CDR1 and CDR2 (germline): DFQATT, SNEGSKA (reference sequence). There are 14 residues in the CDR3. V was clipped by 0 bases and J by 7 bases; unmatched bases: 8. CDR3 sequence: CSARDPFRGGGYTF. The CDR3, as DNA: TGCAGTGCTAGAGACCCCTTCAGGGGGGGTGGCTACACCTTC.

This chain connects TRBV7-9 to TRBJ2-5; 8 bases match TRBD2. TRBJ2-1 matches the DNA end more closely, so the J call is doubtful. This CDR3 is 16 amino acids long. The germline V gene has CDR1 SEHNR and CDR2 FQNEAQ (reference sequence). CDR3 bases: TGTGCCAGCAGCACACCGACCGGGACTAGTAAAGAGACCCAGTTCTTC. Its translation: CASSTPTGTSKETQFF.

The chain is built from TRBV5-1 and TRBJ1-2; D ambiguous. Trimming took off 4 bases at V and 4 bases at J, with 14 bases between the two ends. Looked up from germline, CDR1 is SGHRS and CDR2 is YFSETQ. The CDR3 loop spans 14 amino acids. In DNA form, the CDR3 reads TGCGCCAGCAGCCAACAACAGACGGTCTATGGCTACACCTTC. Amino acid sequence: CASSQQQTVYGYTF.

The chain carries TRBV5-5 and TRBJ1-2; D not certain. The CDR3 covers 14 residues. CDR1 and CDR2 from the germline V gene are SGHKS and YYEKEE (reference sequence). V lost 0 bases to trimming and J lost 4 bases, with 10 bases between them. CDR3 region: CASSLGLPAYGYTF. The CDR3 DNA is TGTGCCAGCAGCTTGGGCCTACCGGCCTATGGCTACACCTTC.

The V call is TRBV5-1, the J call TRBJ1-2, with a possible D match to TRBD1 (5 bases). Trimming took 2 bases from V and 5 from J, leaving 19 bases between them. CDR3 length: 16 residues. Germline CDR1 and CDR2: SGHRS and YFSETQ. CDR3 DNA sequence: TGCGCCAGCAGCTTCGGTGATGGGGCCTCTTGGTATGGCTACACCTTC. Translated: CASSFGDGASWYGYTF.

This clonotype came up a few times. The chain is built from TRBV10-3 and TRBJ2-5; 8 bases agree with TRBD1. The J call may be in error: the DNA end matches TRBJ2-7 better. Germline V gene data show CDR1 as ENHRY and CDR2 as SYGVKD. This CDR3 is 12 amino acids long. In DNA form, the CDR3 reads TGTGCCATCAGCTGGGACAGGTACGAGCAGTACTTC. Translated, it gives CAISWDRYEQYF.

The sample holds a few counts of this clonotype. The J gene is TRBJ2-5, the V gene TRBV20-1; TRBD2 matches at 11 bases. Losses at the gene ends were 3 bases for V and 7 bases for J; bases not matched to a gene: 7. The CDR3 extends over 14 amino acids. CDR1 DFQATT and CDR2 SNEGSKA come from the germline V gene (reference sequence). The CDR3 is CSASSGGAARTQYF. The CDR3 bases are TGCAGTGCTAGTAGCGGGGGGGCGGCTCGGACCCAGTACTTC.

This chain uses TRBV4-2 with TRBJ2-3; 9 bases align to TRBD2. The germline V gene has CDR1 LGHNA and CDR2 YNFKEQ. The CDR3 covers 17 residues. V trimming: 5 bases; J trimming: 3 bases; junction bases outside the gene matches: 12. The CDR3 DNA reads as TGTGCCAGCAGCGAAAGTGTGGTGGCGGGGGGGACAGATACGCAGTATTTT. Translating it yields CASSESVVAGGTDTQYF.

This rearrangement joins TRBV28 to TRBJ2-7; D might be TRBD1 (5 bases). Deletions cut 11 bases from V and 1 base from J, with 18 bases between. The length of the CDR3 is 14 residues. The germline gives CDR1 MDHEN, CDR2 SYDVKM. The CDR3 loop reads CASQRRDSSYEQYF. CDR3 DNA: TGTGCCTCCCAGAGGAGAGACAGTTCCTACGAGCAGTACTTC.

V is TRBV4-3 and J is TRBJ2-7; D call uncertain. In germline, CDR1 is LGHNA, CDR2 YSLEER. There are 15 residues in the CDR3. The V and J ends lost 0 bases and 1 base respectively, with 10 bases between them. The CDR3 reads CASSQDWVGSYEQYF. CDR3 nucleotide sequence: TGCGCCAGCAGCCAAGATTGGGTAGGGTCCTACGAGCAGTACTTC.

This clonotype was found a few times. The chain is built from TRBV4-3 and TRBJ2-1; D may be TRBD2 (5 bases). V was cut by 4 bases and J by 8 bases, with 18 bases left in between. CDR1 and CDR2 from the germline V gene are LGHNA and YSLEER. The CDR3 extends over 15 amino acids. CDR3 nucleotides: TGCGCCAGCAGCCTTTCGGGCCTTCCCGGGGATGAGCAGTTCTTC. Its protein product is CASSLSGLPGDEQFF.

This clonotype has a handful of counts. The chain is built from TRBV20-1 and TRBJ2-7; D could derive from TRBD1 or TRBD2 (5 bases each). The tail of the sequence fits TRBJ2-5 better, so the J call may be wrong. Germline CDR1 and CDR2: DFQATT and SNEGSKA (reference sequence). The CDR3 runs to 12 residues. The CDR3 region is CSALGEGQTQYF. As DNA, the CDR3 is TGCAGTGCCCTCGGTGAGGGGCAGACCCAGTACTTC.

This clonotype has only a few counts. This CDR3 is CASSPNAEQFLVYGYTF. CDR3 sequence (DNA): TGTGCCAGCAGTCCGAACGCGGAACAGTTCCTTGTCTATGGCTACACCTTC. The V and J genes are TRBV12-3 or TRBV12-4 and TRBJ1-2, with unresolved D. Trimming left V 5 bases short and J 4 bases short, with 23 bases between. This CDR3 contains 17 residues.

This clonotype has more than one count but fewer than ten. The gene calls are TRBV5-1 and TRBJ2-3; 9 nucleotides match TRBD2. J was trimmed by 1 base and V by 0 bases; bases with no gene match: 3. This CDR3 has 16 residues. CDR1 and CDR2 from the germline V gene are SGHRS and YFSETQ. The CDR3 region is CASSLEASGGTDTQYF. The CDR3 coding sequence is TGCGCCAGCAGCTTGGAAGCTAGCGGGGGCACAGATACGCAGTATTTT.

The chain is built from TRBV9 and TRBJ2-5, with 7 bases aligning to TRBD2. V dropped 0 bases and J dropped 7; count of bases not matched to a gene: 6. The CDR3 sequence is 14 residues long. CDR1 SGDLS and CDR2 YYNGEE come from the germline V gene. In DNA, the CDR3 is TGTGCCAGCAGCGTAGATAGGAGGGAGGGGACCCAGTACTTC. It specifies CASSVDRREGTQYF.

The V call is TRBV12-3 or TRBV12-4, the J call TRBJ2-1, with 7 positions matching TRBD2. V was pared by 0 bases and J by 4 bases, with 9 bases of the junction left unmatched. The CDR3 contains 17 residues. CDR3 in amino acids: CASSLARLAVRYNEQFF. The CDR3 DNA reads TGTGCCAGCAGTTTAGCGAGGCTAGCGGTTAGATACAATGAGCAGTTCTTC.

The V gene is TRBV7-9, the J gene TRBJ1-2; the match to TRBD1 covers 12 bases. The germline V gene has CDR1 SEHNR and CDR2 FQNEAQ (reference sequence). This CDR3 has 16 residues. V was pared by 5 bases and J by 3 bases, with 7 bases of the junction left unmatched. CDR3 sequence: CASSGGTGGAHYGYTF. The CDR3 nucleotides read TGTGCCAGCAGCGGGGGGACAGGGGGCGCCCACTATGGCTACACCTTC.

This clonotype has only a few counts. V gene TRBV4-3 combines with J gene TRBJ1-1; tentative D call: TRBD1 (5 bases). The germline V and J ends were trimmed by 0 bases and 7 bases, with 15 bases remaining between them. The CDR3 sequence is 15 residues long. Per the germline V gene, CDR1 is LGHNA and CDR2 is YSLEER. The CDR3 spells CASSQDGGGASEAFF. The CDR3 bases are TGCGCCAGCAGCCAAGACGGCGGTGGGGCGAGTGAAGCTTTCTTT.

The V and J genes are TRBV2 and TRBJ2-5, with D perhaps matching TRBD1 (8 bases). This CDR3 is built from 12 residues. With 11 bases removed from V and 3 bases from J, the gap between germline ends came to 13 bases. Germline V gene data show CDR1 as SNHLY and CDR2 as FYNNEI. The CDR3 coding sequence is TGTGCCGGTACAGGGGGGGAAGAGACCCAGTACTTC. The encoded protein is CAGTGGEETQYF.

V gene TRBV9 combines with J gene TRBJ2-3, with TRBD2 identical over 8 bases. CDR1 is SGDLS and CDR2 is YYNGEE in the germline V gene. Losses at the gene ends were 4 bases for V and 0 bases for J; bases not matched to a gene: 13. This CDR3 comprises 18 residues. The chain's CDR3 is CASSPRRGGATSTDTQYF. For the CDR3, the DNA is TGTGCCAGCAGCCCCCGACGGGGGGGTGCCACTAGCACAGATACGCAGTATTTT.

V gene TRBV12-3 or TRBV12-4 combines with J gene TRBJ2-4; perhaps TRBD2 as D (6 bases). The CDR3 has 14 residues. Between the trimmed V and J ends, which lost 5 bases and 13 bases, there was a span of 21 bases. The DNA for the CDR3 is TGTGCCAGCAGTCCCCCGGGTGGCAATCGGGAGCAGTACTTC. It is translated as CASSPPGGNREQYF.

V usage is TRBV20-1 and J usage is TRBJ1-1; TRBD1 might be the D (5 bases). The CDR3 is 12 residues long. The V and J ends lost 3 bases and 8 bases respectively, with 13 bases between them. CDR1 DFQATT and CDR2 SNEGSKA come from the germline V gene (reference sequence). The CDR3, as DNA: TGCAGTGCTAGCCAAGCCGGGGCGGAAGCTTTCTTT. Translated, it gives CSASQAGAEAFF.

This clonotype was observed a few times. The CDR3 DNA is TGCAGTGCGCGATCGGACAGTTCAGGGACCCTCGAGCAGTACTTC. Translated: CSARSDSSGTLEQYF. The chain employs TRBV20-1 and TRBJ2-7; TRBD1 might be the D (6 bases). The CDR3 has 15 amino acids. The germline V gene encodes CDR1 DFQATT and CDR2 SNEGSKA (reference sequence). Trimming took 6 bases from V and 6 from J, leaving 24 bases between them.

This clonotype was picked up many times. The J gene is TRBJ2-5, the V gene TRBV20-1, with D unresolved. The V gene lost 5 bases and the J gene lost 5 bases, with 18 bases spanning the gap. The length of the CDR3 is 14 residues. CDR1 and CDR2 (germline): DFQATT, SNEGSKA (reference sequence). The DNA for the CDR3 is TGCAGTGCTCGACCAAGTTTACAGTGGGAGACCCAGTACTTC. As protein: CSARPSLQWETQYF.

This sequence joins TRBV6-2 or TRBV6-3 and TRBJ2-5; 10 bases align to TRBD2. V lost 5 bases and J lost 1; bases outside the gene matches: 7. The V gene's germline CDR1 is MNHEY and CDR2 SVGEGT. This CDR3 has 16 amino acids. The CDR3: CASSRYLAGGQETQYF. CDR3 coding DNA: TGTGCCAGCAGTCGCTATTTAGCGGGGGGCCAAGAGACCCAGTACTTC.